These 22 T cell receptor beta chains originate from one sample sequenced in a study of PD-L1 blockade in urothelial cancer (dated by TCRdb to the late 2010s). Preparation of the library involved the immunoSEQ multiplex PCR assay. As stored in TCRdb, this immuneACCESS dataset retains in-frame rearrangements with V and J assigned. A fraction of the clones does not appear; measured against another copy, unresolved V genes explain less than half of the discrepancy, and the remainder lacks a known reason. This sample gives 30,000 to 40,000 clones in total; over 70% of them show up just once. Jointly, the top ten make up about 3.5% of the sample. The source was PBMCs, collected around atezolizumab (anti-PD-L1) treatment. These receptors were taken from a man aged 65-85 years with urothelial cancer.

V is TRBV28 and J is TRBJ2-5; 9 nucleotides match TRBD2. V shed 1 base, J shed 5 bases, and the junction held 5 bases outside the gene matches. The CDR3 loop spans 15 amino acids. The germline CDR1 and CDR2 sequences are MDHEN and SYDVKM. The CDR3 nucleotides are TGTGCCAGCAGTTTATTAGCGGGAGAAGGGGAGACCCAGTACTTC. Protein sequence: CASSLLAGEGETQYF.

This clone was found a few times. This chain links TRBV5-6 with TRBJ2-3; D gene ambiguous. The CDR3 extends over 14 amino acids. Trimming removed 1 base at V and 1 base at J, with 7 bases between. Germline V gene data show CDR1 as SGHDT and CDR2 as YYEEEE. The CDR3 nucleotides read TGTGCCAGCAGCTTGACAAGTCGCACAGATACGCAGTATTTT. It specifies CASSLTSRTDTQYF.

The chain recombines TRBV28 with TRBJ2-3; TRBD2 agrees at 7 bases. CDR3 length equals 15 residues. In germline, CDR1 is MDHEN, CDR2 SYDVKM. Germline trimming cut 7 bases from V and 4 bases from J; bases unmatched to any gene: 11. Written as DNA, the CDR3 is TGTGCCAGCATGGGGGGAGGGAGACTCCCAGATACGCAGTATTTT. Translation: CASMGGGRLPDTQYF.

The rearrangement joins TRBV6-1 to TRBJ1-4; D is uncertain. CDR1 MNHNS and CDR2 SASEGT come from the germline V gene. V lost 4 bases and J 4 bases, leaving 10 bases between the germline ends. The CDR3 consists of 14 residues. The CDR3 is CASSARSFNEKLFF. In DNA form, the CDR3 reads TGTGCCAGCAGTGCTCGGTCTTTTAATGAAAAACTGTTTTTT.

This clone was counted once. V and J are TRBV4-1 and TRBJ2-1, with TRBD2 matching over 7 bases. The CDR3 is made up of 16 amino acids. V gave up 1 base and J gave up 6 bases; unmatched junction bases: 9. Germline V lookup: CDR1 MGHRA, CDR2 YSYEKL. CDR3 sequence (DNA): TGCGCCAGCAGCCAAGCGGTGGGGGAGGGAGCCAATGAGCAGTTCTTC. Its protein product is CASSQAVGEGANEQFF.

The J gene is TRBJ2-1, the V gene TRBV7-9, with D perhaps matching TRBD2 (6 bases). The germline V gene encodes CDR1 SEHNR and CDR2 FQNEAQ (reference sequence). The CDR3 runs 16 residues. Trimming pared 3 bases from V and 0 bases from J, leaving 12 bases between. DNA for the CDR3: TGTGCCAGCAGCTTTTTTAGCGGAAGCTCCTACAATGAGCAGTTCTTC. This encodes CASSFFSGSSYNEQFF.

Only one count was recorded for this clone. The chain combines TRBV27 with TRBJ2-7; D might be TRBD1 (6 bases). Germline CDR1 MNHEY, CDR2 SMNVEV (reference sequence). The CDR3 spans 13 residues. Trimming pared 2 bases from V and 6 bases from J, leaving 11 bases between. CDR3 in amino acids: CASSLPGVFEQYF. The CDR3 nucleotides are TGTGCCAGCAGTTTACCAGGGGTGTTCGAGCAGTACTTC.

This chain joins TRBV13 and TRBJ1-5, with D possibly TRBD1 on 6 matching bases. Germline V CDR1 and CDR2: PRHDT, FYEKMQ (reference sequence). The CDR3 extends over 17 amino acids. V was clipped by 5 bases and J by 2 bases, with 19 bases between them. The CDR3, as DNA: TGTGCCAGCAGCCTTAAAGTTGGGGGCGCTGGCAATCAGCCCCAGCATTTT. Its translation: CASSLKVGGAGNQPQHF.

The chain combines TRBV9 with TRBJ2-1, with TRBD1 as a possible D gene (7 bases). The V end was cut by 3 bases, the J end by 5 bases, with 18 bases between. CDR1 SGDLS and CDR2 YYNGEE come from the germline V gene. This CDR3 is built from 16 residues. CDR3 in DNA: TGTGCCAGCAGCGGAAACCCAGGGGGGTTTCACAATGAGCAGTTCTTC. This gives the protein CASSGNPGGFHNEQFF.

The V gene is TRBV4-2, the J gene TRBJ2-2, with D possibly TRBD1 on 6 matching bases. Germline V gene sequence: CDR1 LGHNA, CDR2 YNFKEQ. The CDR3 totals 17 residues. The germline V and J ends were trimmed by 3 bases and 1 base, with 15 bases remaining between them. CDR3 loop: CASSHPSGTLNTGELFF. In DNA form, the CDR3 reads TGTGCCAGCAGCCACCCATCCGGGACACTGAACACCGGGGAGCTGTTTTTT.

This chain uses TRBV7-9 with TRBJ1-4, with TRBD1 matching 8 bases. Trimming removed 5 bases from V and 5 bases from J; junction bases left unmatched: 4. CDR1 and CDR2 (germline): SEHNR, FQNEAQ (reference sequence). The CDR3 covers 14 residues. CDR3 nucleotide sequence: TGTGCCAGCAGCGGGGACAGGAGGAATGAAAAACTGTTTTTT. It translates to CASSGDRRNEKLFF.

The J gene is TRBJ2-3, the V gene TRBV14; 8 positions agree with TRBD2. With V trimmed by 3 bases and J by 1 base, 3 bases remained unmatched. This CDR3 has 15 amino acids. CDR1 and CDR2 from the germline V gene are SGHDN and FVKESK. CDR3 in amino acids: CASSQIAGRTDTQYF. CDR3 DNA: TGTGCCAGCAGCCAGATAGCGGGGCGCACAGATACGCAGTATTTT.

V and J are TRBV7-9 and TRBJ2-2; 14 nucleotides agree with TRBD2. Germline loops: CDR1 SEHNR, CDR2 FQNEAQ (reference sequence). V was pared by 5 bases and J by 4 bases, with 6 bases of the junction left unmatched. The CDR3 runs to 17 residues. Here the CDR3 DNA reads TGTGCCAGCAGCGAGGGACTAGCGGGAGTAGGCACCGGGGAGCTGTTTTTT. As protein: CASSEGLAGVGTGELFF.

CDR3 region: CAKGLPTGELFF. The CDR3 bases are TGTGCCAAGGGGCTACCCACCGGGGAGCTGTTTTTT. The chain is built from TRBV11-1 and TRBJ2-2, with D possibly matching TRBD1 (5 bases). The CDR3 contains 12 residues. Trimming cost V 10 bases and J 4 bases, with 10 bases left between them. Per the germline V gene, CDR1 is SGHAT and CDR2 is FQDESV (reference sequence).

This chain connects TRBV2 to TRBJ2-5, with D perhaps TRBD2 (6 bases). Deletions cut 2 bases from V and 2 bases from J, with 9 bases between. Germline V lookup: CDR1 SNHLY, CDR2 FYNNEI. This CDR3 region has 14 residues. CDR3 DNA sequence: TGTGCCAGCAGTGAAAGCCGGGGGCAAGAGACCCAGTACTTC. Translating gives CASSESRGQETQYF.

The V gene is TRBV11-3, the J gene TRBJ2-1, with 9 nucleotides matching TRBD2. This CDR3 has 15 amino acids. V was pared by 3 bases and J by 0 bases, with 0 bases of the junction left unmatched. Looked up from germline, CDR1 is SGHNT and CDR2 is YENEEA. The CDR3 spells CASSFSGSSYNEQFF. CDR3 coding DNA: TGTGCCAGCAGCTTTAGCGGGAGCTCCTACAATGAGCAGTTCTTC.

The CDR3 reads CASGRSSGNTIYF. The CDR3, as DNA: TGTGCCAGCGGGCGAAGCTCTGGAAACACCATATATTTT. The rearrangement links TRBV11-2 to TRBJ1-3; D is undetermined. The CDR3 totals 13 residues. Between the trimmed V and J ends, which lost 8 bases and 0 bases, there was a span of 8 bases. Germline CDR1 and CDR2: SGHAT and FQNNGV.

V gene TRBV28 combines with J gene TRBJ1-5; 8 bases are shared with TRBD1. The germline V gene has CDR1 MDHEN and CDR2 SYDVKM. The length of the CDR3 is 14 residues. The trim removed 2 bases at V and 9 bases at J, leaving 6 bases unmatched. The CDR3 region is CASSLRDRWSPQHF. CDR3 sequence (DNA): TGTGCCAGCAGTTTACGGGACAGGTGGTCGCCCCAGCATTTT. Full variable domain (outside the CDR3, taken from reference TRBV28 and TRBJ1-5): DVKVTQSSRYLVKRTGEKVFLECVQDMDHENMFWYRQDPGLGLRLIYFSYDVKMKEKGDIPEGYSVSREKKERFSLILESASTNQTSMYLCASSLRDRWSPQHFGDGTRLSIL.

This chain connects TRBV21-1 to TRBJ1-6. TRBV21-1 is tagged as a pseudogene. This CDR3 comprises 17 residues. CDR3 sequence reads: CASSRSQSQGRYSPLHF. The CDR3 DNA sequence: TGTGCCAGCAGCCGTTCTCAATCCCAAGGGAGGTATTCACCCCTCCACTTT.

The CDR3 sequence is CASSQGTGPYGYTF. The CDR3 DNA reads TGTGCCAGCAGCCAAGGAACAGGGCCCTATGGCTACACCTTC. The V gene is TRBV14, the J gene TRBJ1-2; TRBD1 is a possible D gene (6 bases). Trimming removed 1 base from V and 4 bases from J, with 10 bases in between. Germline-derived CDR1 and CDR2 are SGHDN and FVKESK. The CDR3 runs to 14 residues.

The chain links TRBV7-2 to TRBJ1-5; TRBD1 might be the D (5 bases). Between the trimmed V and J ends, which lost 0 bases and 7 bases, there was a span of 13 bases. The CDR3 extends over 15 amino acids. Germline-derived CDR1 and CDR2 are SGHTA and FQGNSA. CDR3: CASSLAGQGQQPQHF. The CDR3 nucleotides read TGTGCCAGCAGCTTAGCGGGGCAGGGTCAGCAGCCCCAGCATTTT.

This sequence joins TRBV7-2 and TRBJ2-2, with 7 nucleotides matching TRBD1. Germline V gene sequence: CDR1 SGHTA, CDR2 FQGNSA. J gave up 1 base and V 7 bases, and 6 bases lay outside the gene matches. The CDR3 consists of 15 residues. CDR3 sequence (DNA): TGTGCCAGCACCTCCGGACAGGTGAACACCGGGGAGCTGTTTTTT. Protein sequence: CASTSGQVNTGELFF.